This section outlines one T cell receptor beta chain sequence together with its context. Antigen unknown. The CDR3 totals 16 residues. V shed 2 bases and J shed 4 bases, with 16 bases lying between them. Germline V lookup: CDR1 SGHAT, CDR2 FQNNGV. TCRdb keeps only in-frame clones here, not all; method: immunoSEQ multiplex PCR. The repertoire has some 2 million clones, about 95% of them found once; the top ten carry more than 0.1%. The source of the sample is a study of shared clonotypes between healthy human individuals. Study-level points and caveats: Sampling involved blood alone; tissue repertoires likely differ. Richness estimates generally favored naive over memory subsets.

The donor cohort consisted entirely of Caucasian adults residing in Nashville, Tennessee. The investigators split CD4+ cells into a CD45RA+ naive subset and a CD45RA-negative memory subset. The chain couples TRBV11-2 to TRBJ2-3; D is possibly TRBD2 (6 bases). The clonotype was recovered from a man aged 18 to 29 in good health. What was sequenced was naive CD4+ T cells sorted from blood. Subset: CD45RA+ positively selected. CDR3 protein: CASSLSPSGWADTQYF. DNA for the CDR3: TGTGCCAGCAGCTTATCCCCAAGCGGGTGGGCAGATACGCAGTATTTT.